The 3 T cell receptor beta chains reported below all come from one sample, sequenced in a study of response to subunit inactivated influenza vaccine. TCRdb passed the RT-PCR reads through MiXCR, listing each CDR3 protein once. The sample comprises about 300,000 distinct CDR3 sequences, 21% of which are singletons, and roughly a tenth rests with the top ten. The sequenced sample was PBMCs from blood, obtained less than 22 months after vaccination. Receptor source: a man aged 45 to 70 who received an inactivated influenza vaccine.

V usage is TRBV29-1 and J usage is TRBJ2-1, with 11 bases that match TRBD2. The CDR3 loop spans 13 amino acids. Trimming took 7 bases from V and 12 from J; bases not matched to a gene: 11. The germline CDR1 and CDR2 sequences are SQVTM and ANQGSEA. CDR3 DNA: TGCAGCGCACAAGCTAGCGGGAGGTATGGGCAGTTCTTC. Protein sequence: CSAQASGRYGQFF.

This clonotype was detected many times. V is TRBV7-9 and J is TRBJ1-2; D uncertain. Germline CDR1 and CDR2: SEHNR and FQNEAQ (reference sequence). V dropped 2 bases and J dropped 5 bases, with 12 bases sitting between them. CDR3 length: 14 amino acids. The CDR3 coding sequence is TGTGCCAGCAGCTTACCTGGCATCCTATATGGCTACACCTTC. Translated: CASSLPGILYGYTF.

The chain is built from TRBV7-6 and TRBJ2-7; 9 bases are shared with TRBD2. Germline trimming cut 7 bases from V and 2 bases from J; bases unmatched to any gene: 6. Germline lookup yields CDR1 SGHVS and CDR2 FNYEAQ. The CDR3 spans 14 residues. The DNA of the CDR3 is TGTGCCAGCACCCCTCTAGCGGGGCCCTACGAGCAGTACTTC. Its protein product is CASTPLAGPYEQYF.